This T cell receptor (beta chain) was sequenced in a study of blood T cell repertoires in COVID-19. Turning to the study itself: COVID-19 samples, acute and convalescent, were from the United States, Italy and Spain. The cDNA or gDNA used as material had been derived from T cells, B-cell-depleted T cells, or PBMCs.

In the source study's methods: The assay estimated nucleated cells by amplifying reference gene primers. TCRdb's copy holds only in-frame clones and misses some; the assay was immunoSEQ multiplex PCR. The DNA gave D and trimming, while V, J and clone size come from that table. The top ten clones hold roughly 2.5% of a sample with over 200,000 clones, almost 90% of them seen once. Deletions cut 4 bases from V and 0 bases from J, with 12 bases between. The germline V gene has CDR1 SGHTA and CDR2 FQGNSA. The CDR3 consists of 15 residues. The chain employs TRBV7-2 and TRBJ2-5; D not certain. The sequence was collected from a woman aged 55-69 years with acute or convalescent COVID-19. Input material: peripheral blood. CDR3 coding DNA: TGTGCCAGCAGCTCGCTATCATGGTACCAAGAGACCCAGTACTTC. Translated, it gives CASSSLSWYQETQYF.